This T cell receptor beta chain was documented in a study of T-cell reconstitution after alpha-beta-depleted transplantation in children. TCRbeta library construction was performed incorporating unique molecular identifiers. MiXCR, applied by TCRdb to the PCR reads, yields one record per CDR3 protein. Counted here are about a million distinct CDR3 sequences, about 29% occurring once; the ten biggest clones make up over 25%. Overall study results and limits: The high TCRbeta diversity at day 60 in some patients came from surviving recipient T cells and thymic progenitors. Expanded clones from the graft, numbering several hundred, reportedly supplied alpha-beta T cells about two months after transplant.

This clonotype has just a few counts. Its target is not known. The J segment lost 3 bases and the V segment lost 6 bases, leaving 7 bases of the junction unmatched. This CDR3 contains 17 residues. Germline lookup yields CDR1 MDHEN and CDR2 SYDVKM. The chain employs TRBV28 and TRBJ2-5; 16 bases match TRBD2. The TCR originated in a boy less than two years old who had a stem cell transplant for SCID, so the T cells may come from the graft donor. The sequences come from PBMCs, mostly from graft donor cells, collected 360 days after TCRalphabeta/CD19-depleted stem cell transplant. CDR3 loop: CASRWGLAGGRKETQYF. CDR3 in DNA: TGTGCCAGCAGATGGGGACTAGCGGGGGGGCGGAAAGAGACCCAGTACTTC.